The T cell receptor beta chain described here comes from a study of cytomegalovirus exposure and HLA in healthy donors. The junction had 6 bases not matched to a gene; V was cut back by 2 bases and J by 1 base. The CDR3 length is 17 residues. The germline CDR1 and CDR2 sequences are SGHDT and YYEEEE. PCR used 60 Vbeta primers and 13 Jbeta primers. In the authors' methods: Roughly 10 million shared chains were among about 80 million unique TCR beta chains counted in a later analysis. Sequencing used immunoSEQ multiplex PCR; TCRdb keeps in-frame clones, though not all of them. The DNA was the basis for D and trimming; V, J and clone size are from that table. The profile shows under 200,000 clones, 80% of them singletons. Study conclusions and caveats: In vitro checks showed that a few CMV-associated chains really do target CMV antigens. Donors were assumed by presence/absence analyses to have roughly uniform sequencing depth.

Notes on this clone: Its antigen is still unknown.

The receptor was isolated from a woman between 50 and 59 years old in good health and CMV-seropositive. The sequenced sample was PBMCs. This chain links TRBV5-6 with TRBJ1-6; TRBD1 matches 7 bases. DNA for the CDR3: TGTGCCAGCAGCTTATCAAGGGGGCTTTCCTATAATTCACCCCTCCACTTT. This translates into CASSLSRGLSYNSPLHF.